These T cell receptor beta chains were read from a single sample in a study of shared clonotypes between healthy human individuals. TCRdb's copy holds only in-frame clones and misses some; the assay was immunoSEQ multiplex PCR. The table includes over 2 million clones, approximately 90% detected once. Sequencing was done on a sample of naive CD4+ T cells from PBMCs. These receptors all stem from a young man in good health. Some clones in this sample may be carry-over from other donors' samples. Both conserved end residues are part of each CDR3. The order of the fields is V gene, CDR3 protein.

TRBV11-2,CASRPGWGSEQFF
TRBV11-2,CASSLTGRTEAFF
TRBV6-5,CASSRTGGLALEAFF
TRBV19,CASSLNRPGGYTF
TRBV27,CASSRIALAGGTGELFF
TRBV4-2,CASSQGGGGGETQYF
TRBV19,CASSPPGQITGELFF
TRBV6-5,CASSPTGPTGNTIYF
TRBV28,CASYGQGTGELFF
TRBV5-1,CASSHDRTSGRTSYNEQFF
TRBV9,CASARQVGDRELFF
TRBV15,CATSRKPQEGSYEQYF
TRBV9,CASSPALAGVLGEQYF
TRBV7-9,CASSLAATNEKLFF
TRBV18,CASSLEGTLSNQPQHF